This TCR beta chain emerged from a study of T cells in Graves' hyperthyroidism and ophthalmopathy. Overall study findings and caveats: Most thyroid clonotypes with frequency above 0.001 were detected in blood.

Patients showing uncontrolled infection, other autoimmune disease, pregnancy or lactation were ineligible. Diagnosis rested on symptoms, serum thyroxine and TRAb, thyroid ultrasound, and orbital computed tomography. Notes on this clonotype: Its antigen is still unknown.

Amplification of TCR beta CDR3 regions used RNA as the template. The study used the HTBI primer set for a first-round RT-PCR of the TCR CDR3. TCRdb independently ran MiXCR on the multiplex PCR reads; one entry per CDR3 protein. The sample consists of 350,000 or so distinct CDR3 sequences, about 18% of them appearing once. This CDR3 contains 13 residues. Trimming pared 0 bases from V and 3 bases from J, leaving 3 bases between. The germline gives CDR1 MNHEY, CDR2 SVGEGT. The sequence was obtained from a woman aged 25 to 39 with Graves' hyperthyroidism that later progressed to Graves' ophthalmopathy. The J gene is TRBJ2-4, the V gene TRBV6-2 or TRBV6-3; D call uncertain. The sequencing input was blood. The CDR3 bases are TGTGCCAGCAGTTACTCGGTCAAAAACATTCAGTACTTC. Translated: CASSYSVKNIQYF.